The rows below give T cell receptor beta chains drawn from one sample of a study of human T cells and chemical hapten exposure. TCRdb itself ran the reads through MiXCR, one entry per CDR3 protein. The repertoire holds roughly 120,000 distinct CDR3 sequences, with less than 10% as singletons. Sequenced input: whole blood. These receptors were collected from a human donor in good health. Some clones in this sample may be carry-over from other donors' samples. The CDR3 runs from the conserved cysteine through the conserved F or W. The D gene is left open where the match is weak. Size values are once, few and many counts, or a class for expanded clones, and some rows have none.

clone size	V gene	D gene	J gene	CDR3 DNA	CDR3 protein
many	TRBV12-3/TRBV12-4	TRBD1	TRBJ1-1	TGTGCCAGCAGTTTAACGTCGACAGGGCCGAACACTGAAGCTTTCTTT	CASSLTSTGPNTEAFF
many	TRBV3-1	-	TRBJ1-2	TGTGCCAGCAGCCAAGGAGAGGGGTATGGCTACACCTTC	CASSQGEGYGYTF
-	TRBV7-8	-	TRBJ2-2	TGTGCCAGCAGCTCATACAGGGAATCGAACACCGGGGAGCTGTTTTTT	CASSSYRESNTGELFF
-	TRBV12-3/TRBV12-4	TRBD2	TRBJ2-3	TGTGCCAGCAGTTCCCGGACTAGCGGGAGGGGCACAGATACGCAGTATTTT	CASSSRTSGRGTDTQYF
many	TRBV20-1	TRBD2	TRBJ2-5	TGCAGTGCTTCGCGGACTAGCGCCGTGGCGGAGACCCAGTACTTC	CSASRTSAVAETQYF
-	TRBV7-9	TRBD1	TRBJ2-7	TGTGCCAGCAGCTCCCCTGGGCAGGGGGCCGAGCAGTACTTC	CASSSPGQGAEQYF
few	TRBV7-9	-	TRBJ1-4	TGTGCCAGCAGCATTCAACAGGGATCTAATGAAAAACTGTTTTTT	CASSIQQGSNEKLFF
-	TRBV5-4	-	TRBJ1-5	TGTGCCAGCAGCTTGCAAGGGTACAATCAGCCCCAGCATTTT	CASSLQGYNQPQHF
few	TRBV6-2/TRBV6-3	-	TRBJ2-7	TGTGCCAGCACCGGACTTTATTACGAGCAGTACTTC	CASTGLYYEQYF
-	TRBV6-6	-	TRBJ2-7	TGTGCCAGCAGGCCCACCCAAGCGGTTCCCTACGAGCAGTACTTC	CASRPTQAVPYEQYF
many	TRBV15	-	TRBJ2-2	TGTGCCACCAGCAGCCTTGGAGAGACGAACACCGGGGAGCTGTTTTTT	CATSSLGETNTGELFF
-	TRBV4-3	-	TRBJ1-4	TGCGCCAGCAGCCAAAACCCCTTGGGTGGAACCAATGAAAAACTGTTTTTT	CASSQNPLGGTNEKLFF
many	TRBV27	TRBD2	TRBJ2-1	TGTGCCAGCAGTTTATCGATACTAGCGGGGGCCTACAATGAGCAGTTCTTC	CASSLSILAGAYNEQFF
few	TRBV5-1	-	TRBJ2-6	TGCGCCAGCAGCCCCTACGCGGTCTCTGGGGCCAACGTCCTGACTTTC	CASSPYAVSGANVLTF
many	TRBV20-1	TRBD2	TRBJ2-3	TGCAGTGCTAGGGGGGGGGCAGATACGCAGTATTTT	CSARGGADTQYF
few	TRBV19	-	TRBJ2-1	TGTGCCAGTAGTATCTACAGTAGCTCCTACAATGAGCAGTTCTTC	CASSIYSSSYNEQFF
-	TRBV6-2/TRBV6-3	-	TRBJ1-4	TGTGCCAGCAGCCCAGGAGGGACAACTAATGAAAAACTGTTTTTT	CASSPGGTTNEKLFF
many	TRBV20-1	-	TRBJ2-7	TGCAGTGCTAGAGGGGCTAGCGTCTCCTACGAGCAGTACTTC	CSARGASVSYEQYF
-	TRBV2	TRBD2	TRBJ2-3	TGTGCCAGCAGCAGGACTAGCGGGGGGGCCAATACGCAGTATTTT	CASSRTSGGANTQYF
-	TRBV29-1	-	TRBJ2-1	TGCAGCGTTTACAGCAATGAGCAGTTCTTC	CSVYSNEQFF
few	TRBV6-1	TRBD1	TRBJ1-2	TGTGCCAGCAGTTCACCCCGGGACAGGGTCACTGGCTACACCTTC	CASSSPRDRVTGYTF
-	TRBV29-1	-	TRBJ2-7	TGCAGCGTTGAACAGGGGACTTCCTACGAGCAGTACTTC	CSVEQGTSYEQYF
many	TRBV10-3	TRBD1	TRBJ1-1	TGTGCCATCAGTGAGTCAGGACAGGGGTCGACTGAAGCTTTCTTT	CAISESGQGSTEAFF
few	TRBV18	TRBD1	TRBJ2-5	TGTGCCAGCTCACCAGGTGCAGGGGGAGTAGAGACCCAGTACTTC	CASSPGAGGVETQYF
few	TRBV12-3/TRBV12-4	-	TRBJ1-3	TGTGCCAGCAGTTCGGTATACACCATATATTTT	CASSSVYTIYF
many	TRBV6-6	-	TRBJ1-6	TGTGCCAGCAGTTACTCCTCTACAGGGATGGGTTCACCCCTCCACTTT	CASSYSSTGMGSPLHF
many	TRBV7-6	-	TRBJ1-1	TGTGCCAGCAGCTTATCGGGTTGGGGGGAGCCTGAAGCTTTCTTT	CASSLSGWGEPEAFF
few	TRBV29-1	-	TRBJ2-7	TGCAGCGTTGCGTCCAGGGGCTCCTACGAGCAGTACTTC	CSVASRGSYEQYF
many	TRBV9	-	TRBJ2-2	TGTGCCAGCAGCGTGAAGGGACAACCCGGGGAGCTGTTTTTT	CASSVKGQPGELFF
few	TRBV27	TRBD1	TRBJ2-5	TGTGCCAGCAGTAAGGGGGCAGATCAAGAGACCCAGTACTTC	CASSKGADQETQYF
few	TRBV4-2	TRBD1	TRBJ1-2	TGTGCCAGCAGCCAAGGGGACAGGGAAAATAATTATGGCTACACCTTC	CASSQGDRENNYGYTF
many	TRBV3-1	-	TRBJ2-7	TGTGCCAGCAGCCGCAGGGGCTCCTACGAGCAGTACTTC	CASSRRGSYEQYF
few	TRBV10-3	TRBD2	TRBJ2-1	TGTGCCATCAGCGTAAGCGGGGGGACCTACAATGAGCAGTTCTTC	CAISVSGGTYNEQFF
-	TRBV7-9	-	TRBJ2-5	TGTGCCAGCATCGCCCCCCGCCAGGGGGGCGAGACCCAGTACTTC	CASIAPRQGGETQYF